A single sample gave rise to the 27 T cell receptor beta chains below, sequenced in a study of T cell responses to AZD1222 COVID-19 vaccine. Using immunoSEQ multiplex PCR, the repertoire was profiled, and TCRdb retains in-frame clones only, with some absent. Here the sample spans 65,000 to 75,000 clones, roughly 80% being singletons. The material was peripheral blood, obtained on day 0 of AZD1222 vaccination. The source of these receptors is an adult in good health.

The genes are TRBV6-6 and TRBJ2-3, with D unclear. The CDR3 is 13 residues long. V was clipped by 6 bases and J by 4 bases, with 11 bases between them. Germline V CDR1 and CDR2: MNHNY, SVGAGI (reference sequence). The CDR3 spells CASSHPESDTQYF. CDR3 in DNA: TGTGCCAGCAGCCACCCGGAATCAGATACGCAGTATTTT.

CDR3 nucleotide sequence: TGTGCCAGCAGCTTGGTCCCGGGACAGGGGTCCGAACTGTTTTTT. Protein sequence: CASSLVPGQGSELFF. The rearrangement uses TRBV5-4 and TRBJ1-4; TRBD1 matches 10 bases. With V trimmed by 0 bases and J by 12 bases, 8 bases remained unmatched. The length of the CDR3 is 15 residues. The germline V gene encodes CDR1 SGHNT and CDR2 YYREEE (reference sequence).

This chain links TRBV6-2 or TRBV6-3 with TRBJ2-5, with 7 nucleotides matching TRBD1. Trimming cost V 5 bases and J 5 bases; bases outside gene matches: 14. Germline V gene lookup returns CDR1 MNHEY and CDR2 SVGEGT. This CDR3 is 16 amino acids long. The CDR3 loop is CASSPDYRGLVETQYF. DNA of the CDR3: TGTGCCAGCAGTCCGGATTACAGGGGTTTGGTCGAGACCCAGTACTTC.

The chain is built from TRBV6-2 or TRBV6-3 and TRBJ2-1; 7 bases match TRBD2. The germline V gene has CDR1 MNHEY and CDR2 SVGEGT. With V trimmed by 2 bases and J by 5 bases, 9 bases remained unmatched. The CDR3 contains 16 residues. Here the CDR3 DNA reads TGTGCCAGCAGTTACAAAGCGGGGAGGACCAACAATGAGCAGTTCTTC. The encoded protein is CASSYKAGRTNNEQFF.

This chain links TRBV4-3 with TRBJ1-2; 11 nucleotides line up with TRBD1. Germline V gene lookup returns CDR1 LGHNA and CDR2 YSLEER. This CDR3 region has 15 residues. Unmatched junction bases numbered 3, after V lost 3 bases and J lost 3 bases. As DNA, the CDR3 is TGCGCCAGCAGCCAGGGGACAGGGGGTGACTATGGCTACACCTTC. Its translation is CASSQGTGGDYGYTF.

The chain couples TRBV7-2 to TRBJ2-2; D may be TRBD2 (5 bases). Trimming took 8 bases from V and 0 from J, leaving 10 bases between them. Germline assignment: CDR1 SGHTA and CDR2 FQGNSA. This CDR3 comprises 14 residues. The CDR3 spells CASQRGTNTGELFF. The DNA of the CDR3 is TGTGCCAGCCAGAGAGGGACGAACACCGGGGAGCTGTTTTTT. Full variable domain (rest looked up from reference TRBV7-2 and TRBJ2-2): GAGVSQSPSNKVTEKGKDVELRCDPISGHTALYWYRQSLGQGLEFLIYFQGNSAPDKSGLPSDRFSAERTGGSVSTLTIQRTQQEDSAVYLCASQRGTNTGELFFGEGSRLTVL.

J is TRBJ1-2 and V is TRBV6-5, with D possibly TRBD1 on 5 matching bases. This CDR3 region has 15 residues. CDR1 MNHEY and CDR2 SVGAGI come from the germline V gene. Trimming shortened V by 6 bases and J by 3 bases, and 17 bases separated the two germline ends. This CDR3 is CASRPPDRPYYGYTF. The CDR3 bases are TGTGCCAGCAGACCCCCCGACAGACCCTACTATGGCTACACCTTC.

The chain employs TRBV7-2 and TRBJ2-7, with 10 bases identical to TRBD1. Germline V CDR1 and CDR2: SGHTA, FQGNSA. The CDR3 runs 15 residues. V trimming: 1 base; J trimming: 6 bases; junction bases outside the gene matches: 6. The CDR3 loop reads CASSLVGQGSGEQYF. The CDR3 DNA reads TGTGCCAGCAGCTTAGTGGGACAGGGGTCGGGCGAGCAGTACTTC. The whole variable domain, remainder taken from reference TRBV7-2 and TRBJ2-7, is GAGVSQSPSNKVTEKGKDVELRCDPISGHTALYWYRQSLGQGLEFLIYFQGNSAPDKSGLPSDRFSAERTGGSVSTLTIQRTQQEDSAVYLCASSLVGQGSGEQYFGPGTRLTVT.

The chain couples TRBV19 to TRBJ1-1, with 8 bases aligning to TRBD1. CDR3 size: 15 residues. V lost 9 bases, J lost 1 base, and 10 bases stayed unmatched. Germline V gives CDR1 LNHDA, CDR2 SQIVND (reference sequence). For the CDR3, the DNA is TGTGCCAGCGGTGGGCAGGGGGCCACGAACACTGAAGCTTTCTTT. Encoded protein: CASGGQGATNTEAFF. Drawing the rest from reference TRBV19 and TRBJ1-1, the complete variable domain is DGGITQSPKYLFRKEGQNVTLSCEQNLNHDAMYWYRQDPGQGLRLIYYSQIVNDFQKGDIAEGYSVSREKKESFPLTVTSAQKNPTAFYLCASGGQGATNTEAFFGQGTRLTVV.

This clone has only one observation. This chain joins TRBV18 and TRBJ1-2; D is undetermined. Trimming shortened V by 2 bases and J by 7 bases, and 17 bases separated the two germline ends. There are 15 residues in the CDR3. The germline CDR1 and CDR2 sequences are KGHSH and LQKENI. The CDR3 DNA sequence: TGTGCCAGCTCACCAAAAAAGGCACATCTTGGTGGCTACACCTTC. Protein: CASSPKKAHLGGYTF.

The rearrangement joins TRBV4-3 to TRBJ2-7, with D possibly being TRBD1 or TRBD2 (5 bases each). Germline lookup yields CDR1 LGHNA and CDR2 YSLEER. The CDR3 extends over 14 amino acids. Trimming pared 4 bases from V and 0 bases from J, leaving 10 bases between. The CDR3 sequence is CASSLGTYSYEQYF. The CDR3 bases are TGCGCCAGCAGCCTCGGGACCTACTCCTACGAGCAGTACTTC.

V usage is TRBV3-1 (or the pseudogene TRBV3-2) and J usage is TRBJ1-1; the D gene is possibly TRBD1 (5 bases). The CDR3 totals 13 residues. V was trimmed by 4 bases and J by 9 bases, leaving 15 bases between them. Germline-derived CDR1 and CDR2 are LGHDT and YNNKEL (reference sequence). The CDR3, as DNA: TGTGCCAGCAGCCGGGAGGGGCAGGAACAAGCTTTCTTT. It encodes CASSREGQEQAFF.

The chain has TRBV5-4 and TRBJ2-1; possible D gene TRBD2, 5 bases. The V end was cut by 0 bases, the J end by 1 base, with 8 bases between. In germline, CDR1 is SGHNT, CDR2 YYREEE (reference sequence). The CDR3 loop spans 15 amino acids. CDR3 sequence: CASSLVLESYNEQFF. The DNA for the CDR3 is TGTGCCAGCAGCTTGGTACTAGAGTCCTACAATGAGCAGTTCTTC.

The chain is built from TRBV4-3 and TRBJ1-5; tentative D call: TRBD1 (6 bases). This CDR3 has 15 residues. From germline, CDR1 is LGHNA and CDR2 YSLEER. Between the trimmed V and J ends, which lost 0 bases and 4 bases, there was a span of 10 bases. The CDR3 reads CASSQDWGANQPQHF. DNA of the CDR3: TGCGCCAGCAGCCAAGATTGGGGGGCAAATCAGCCCCAGCATTTT.

The chain employs TRBV7-2 and TRBJ2-7; TRBD1 matches at 7 bases. J gave up 3 bases and V 6 bases, and 11 bases lay outside the gene matches. Germline V gene lookup returns CDR1 SGHTA and CDR2 FQGNSA. The CDR3 consists of 15 residues. CDR3 amino acids: CASSRVGDRVYEQYF. As DNA, the CDR3 is TGTGCCAGCAGTCGAGTTGGCGACAGGGTCTACGAGCAGTACTTC.

The chain joins TRBV6-5 to TRBJ2-5, with D perhaps matching TRBD1 (6 bases). Per the germline V gene, CDR1 is MNHEY and CDR2 is SVGAGI. V gave up 4 bases and J gave up 1 base, with 16 bases separating them. The CDR3 has 16 amino acids. CDR3 region: CASSSRRTAGQETQYF. DNA for the CDR3: TGTGCCAGCAGTTCCCGACGGACAGCCGGCCAAGAGACCCAGTACTTC.

The rearrangement links TRBV21-1 to TRBJ1-1. TRBV21-1 is labeled a pseudogene. The CDR3 covers 17 residues. In DNA form, the CDR3 reads TGTGCCAGCAGCAACGGTGGCAGCCGGAGGCCCGGCACTGAAGCTTTCTTT. This encodes CASSNGGSRRPGTEAFF.

V usage is TRBV30 and J usage is TRBJ1-2; weak D call: TRBD1 (6 bases). Germline V gives CDR1 GTSNPN, CDR2 SVGIG (reference sequence). Trimming shortened V by 4 bases and J by 4 bases, and 13 bases separated the two germline ends. This CDR3 contains 13 residues. The CDR3 sequence: CAWNSGTSYGYTF. The CDR3 DNA reads TGTGCCTGGAATTCGGGGACAAGCTATGGCTACACCTTC.

This sequence joins TRBV7-3 and TRBJ2-7; either TRBD1 or TRBD2 may supply D (6 bases each). Germline V gene sequence: CDR1 SGHTA, CDR2 FQGTGA. The CDR3 extends over 14 amino acids. Deletions cut 1 base from V and 2 bases from J, with 9 bases between. The CDR3 bases are TGTGCCAGCAGCTTAAAGGGGGGCACCTACGAGCAGTACTTC. It is translated as CASSLKGGTYEQYF.

The V gene is TRBV6-5, the J gene TRBJ2-1, with TRBD2 matching 9 bases. With 0 bases clipped from V and 8 bases from J, the junction kept 8 bases outside the gene matches. The CDR3 sequence is 16 residues long. CDR1 is MNHEY and CDR2 is SVGAGI in the germline V gene. The DNA of the CDR3 is TGTGCCAGCAGTTACTCGATGGGCGGGGGGGCCTATGAGCAGTTCTTC. As protein: CASSYSMGGGAYEQFF.

The CDR3 loop reads CASSYRPGGPEAFF. CDR3 bases: TGTGCCAGCAGTTACCGTCCAGGGGGTCCTGAAGCTTTCTTT. The chain combines TRBV6-5 with TRBJ1-1; 7 nucleotides match TRBD1. The CDR3 is 14 residues long. V shed 2 bases and J 6 bases; nucleotides not matched to a gene: 6. Germline V CDR1 and CDR2: MNHEY, SVGAGI.

The chain links TRBV19 to TRBJ1-6; D is uncertain. The germline gives CDR1 LNHDA, CDR2 SQIVND (reference sequence). The CDR3 is made up of 16 amino acids. V was cut by 1 base and J by 8 bases, with 15 bases left in between. The CDR3 loop is CASSIGGAINYSPLHF. The DNA of the CDR3 is TGTGCCAGTAGTATAGGGGGTGCCATCAATTATTCACCCCTCCACTTT.

The chain couples TRBV2 to TRBJ1-6, with TRBD1 matching 11 bases. The germline V gene has CDR1 SNHLY and CDR2 FYNNEI. This CDR3 comprises 18 residues. The junction had 7 bases not matched to a gene; V was cut back by 6 bases and J by 0 bases. CDR3 sequence: CASSPGQGGSSYNSPLHF. CDR3 nucleotide sequence: TGTGCCAGCAGCCCGGGACAGGGGGGGAGCTCCTATAATTCACCCCTCCACTTT.

There are a few counts of this clone. This chain links TRBV7-2 with TRBJ1-3; TRBD1 aligns across 9 bases. Germline V lookup: CDR1 SGHTA, CDR2 FQGNSA. Losses at the gene ends were 4 bases for V and 1 base for J; bases not matched to a gene: 5. The CDR3 has 16 residues. In DNA form, the CDR3 reads TGTGCCAGCAGCTCACAGGGGGCTGCGTCTGGAAACACCATATATTTT. This translates into CASSSQGAASGNTIYF. The variable domain in full, completed from reference TRBV7-2 and TRBJ1-3, reads GAGVSQSPSNKVTEKGKDVELRCDPISGHTALYWYRQSLGQGLEFLIYFQGNSAPDKSGLPSDRFSAERTGGSVSTLTIQRTQQEDSAVYLCASSSQGAASGNTIYFGEGSWLTVV.

This clone was seen only a few times. The chain joins TRBV2 to TRBJ1-3; D call uncertain. V was trimmed by 5 bases and J by 0 bases, leaving 8 bases between them. Germline CDR1 and CDR2: SNHLY and FYNNEI. CDR3 length equals 14 residues. The CDR3 protein is CASSQSSSGNTIYF. The CDR3 region has the DNA TGTGCCAGCAGTCAGTCTTCCTCTGGAAACACCATATATTTT.

V gene TRBV18 combines with J gene TRBJ1-6, with 8 positions matching TRBD1. The CDR3 covers 14 residues. The V gene's germline CDR1 is KGHSH and CDR2 LQKENI. The V segment lost 4 bases and the J segment 7 bases; nucleotides outside the gene matches: 3. CDR3 nucleotides: TGTGCCAGCTCACAGGACAGGGAGAATTCACCCCTCCACTTT. The encoded protein is CASSQDRENSPLHF.

V is TRBV28 and J is TRBJ1-1; D call uncertain. Per germline, CDR1 MDHEN and CDR2 SYDVKM. Trimming left V 8 bases short and J 1 base short, with 5 bases between. The CDR3 spans 11 residues. CDR3 residues: CASFQNTEAFF. The CDR3 nucleotides are TGTGCCAGCTTCCAGAACACTGAAGCTTTCTTT.